This is a list of T cell receptor beta chains from one sample in a study of OX40 agonist ivuxolimab in advanced cancers. Profiled with immunoSEQ multiplex PCR; TCRdb holds only in-frame clones, not every one. The table has roughly 58,000 clones, over 90% seen once. Here the sequenced sample was CD4+ or CD8+ T cells sorted from blood, taken in a trial of the OX40 agonist ivuxolimab. The receptors were sampled from an adult with an advanced solid tumor such as melanoma, head and neck, liver or kidney cancer. Each CDR3 is given with its conserved first and last residue. A D gene is named only where the DNA matches it firmly. Size is omitted from some rows. Given values are once, few, many or a class for expanded clones.

CDR3 length: 14
clone size: .
D gene: TRBD1
J gene: TRBJ1-1
V gene: TRBV6-4
CDR3 DNA: TGTGCCAGCAGTTCGGGACCAGGGACAGCTGAAGCTTTCTTT
CDR3 protein: CASSSGPGTAEAFF

CDR3 length: 15
clone size: .
D gene: .
J gene: TRBJ1-5
V gene: TRBV2
CDR3 DNA: TGTGCCAGCAGAGGGGGGGGCTTTAGCAATCAGCCCCAGCATTTT
CDR3 protein: CASRGGGFSNQPQHF

CDR3 length: 14
clone size: .
D gene: .
J gene: TRBJ2-2
V gene: TRBV27
CDR3 DNA: TGTGCCAGCAGCACAGACAGGTCTCCCGGGGAGCTGTTTTTT
CDR3 protein: CASSTDRSPGELFF

CDR3 length: 14
clone size: few
D gene: .
J gene: TRBJ1-4
V gene: TRBV27
CDR3 DNA: TGTGCCAGCAGTTTCACCGGGGGCGGCGAAAAACTGTTTTTT
CDR3 protein: CASSFTGGGEKLFF

CDR3 length: 19
clone size: .
D gene: TRBD2
J gene: TRBJ2-5
V gene: TRBV4-1
CDR3 DNA: TGCGCCAGCAGCCAAGCCTATCTTGCGGGAGGGCCCAATTTGGAGACCCAGTACTTC
CDR3 protein: CASSQAYLAGGPNLETQYF

CDR3 length: 15
clone size: few
D gene: .
J gene: TRBJ1-3
V gene: TRBV19
CDR3 DNA: TGTGCCAGTAGTACCAATCCTCGGTCTGGAAACACCATATATTTT
CDR3 protein: CASSTNPRSGNTIYF

CDR3 length: 19
clone size: .
D gene: .
J gene: TRBJ2-3
V gene: TRBV28
CDR3 DNA: TGTGCCAGCAGTCCCCACTTATCTATCCTTGACAGGAGCACAGATACGCAGTATTTT
CDR3 protein: CASSPHLSILDRSTDTQYF

CDR3 length: 16
clone size: .
D gene: .
J gene: TRBJ2-1
V gene: TRBV23-1
CDR3 DNA: TGCGCCAGCAGGCGACGGGCTCAGGGAACATACAATGAGCAGTTCTTC
CDR3 protein: CASRRRAQGTYNEQFF

CDR3 length: 17
clone size: .
D gene: .
J gene: TRBJ1-4
V gene: TRBV13
CDR3 DNA: TGTGCCAGCAGCCTCGCTTATGGCGTGACAACTAATGAAAAACTGTTTTTT
CDR3 protein: CASSLAYGVTTNEKLFF

CDR3 length: 11
clone size: .
D gene: .
J gene: TRBJ2-1
V gene: TRBV7-2
CDR3 DNA: TGTGCCAGCAGGACTCCGTGGGAGCAGTTCTTC
CDR3 protein: CASRTPWEQFF

CDR3 length: 13
clone size: .
D gene: .
J gene: TRBJ2-1
V gene: TRBV28
CDR3 DNA: TGTGCCAGCACCTTCGTCGGGGGAAATGAGCAGTTCTTC
CDR3 protein: CASTFVGGNEQFF

CDR3 length: 18
clone size: .
D gene: TRBD2
J gene: TRBJ2-1
V gene: TRBV9
CDR3 DNA: TGTGCCAGCAGCGTAGCTAGGGCGGGAGGGAGCTCCTACAATGAGCAGTTCTTC
CDR3 protein: CASSVARAGGSSYNEQFF

CDR3 length: 15
clone size: .
D gene: .
J gene: TRBJ1-5
V gene: TRBV19
CDR3 DNA: TGTGCCAGTAGTATCATAAGGACGCCAAATCAGCCCCAGCATTTT
CDR3 protein: CASSIIRTPNQPQHF

CDR3 length: 15
clone size: .
D gene: .
J gene: TRBJ2-7
V gene: TRBV7-2
CDR3 DNA: TGTGCCAGCAGCTTGGGGGCCAACCCCTCCTACGAGCAGTACTTC
CDR3 protein: CASSLGANPSYEQYF

CDR3 length: 15
clone size: .
D gene: .
J gene: TRBJ1-6
V gene: TRBV5-6
CDR3 DNA: TGTGCCAGCAGCTTCCATCTGGGATATAATTCACCCCTCCACTTT
CDR3 protein: CASSFHLGYNSPLHF

CDR3 length: 17
clone size: .
D gene: .
J gene: TRBJ1-2
V gene: TRBV4-2
CDR3 DNA: TGTGCCAGCAGCCCCCAGGGGAAGGGCGGCCTCGACTATGGCTACACCTTC
CDR3 protein: CASSPQGKGGLDYGYTF

CDR3 length: 17
clone size: .
D gene: TRBD1
J gene: TRBJ1-5
V gene: TRBV13
CDR3 DNA: TGTGCCAGCAGCTCAGGGGGGTTAGACAGGGTTGATCAGCCCCAGCATTTT
CDR3 protein: CASSSGGLDRVDQPQHF

CDR3 length: 16
clone size: .
D gene: .
J gene: TRBJ1-2
V gene: TRBV18
CDR3 DNA: TGTGCCAGCTCACCGAACCCGGGACGGTCAAACTATGGCTACACCTTC
CDR3 protein: CASSPNPGRSNYGYTF

CDR3 length: 14
clone size: .
D gene: TRBD1
J gene: TRBJ1-1
V gene: TRBV9
CDR3 DNA: TGTGCCAGCAGCGTACAGGGGGTTCGGACTGAAGCTTTCTTT
CDR3 protein: CASSVQGVRTEAFF

CDR3 length: 14
clone size: .
D gene: TRBD1
J gene: TRBJ2-7
V gene: TRBV9
CDR3 DNA: TGTGCCAGCAGCGTCGGGACAGGGGTCTACGAGCAGTACTTC
CDR3 protein: CASSVGTGVYEQYF

CDR3 length: 15
clone size: .
D gene: .
J gene: TRBJ2-7
V gene: TRBV6-6
CDR3 DNA: TGTGCCAGCAGTTACCTTTTTGGGGGATTAAACGAGCAGTACTTC
CDR3 protein: CASSYLFGGLNEQYF

CDR3 length: 17
clone size: few
D gene: TRBD1
J gene: TRBJ1-3
V gene: TRBV27
CDR3 DNA: TGTGCCAGCAGTTCCCCGGGACAGGGGGTTTCTGGAAACACCATATATTTT
CDR3 protein: CASSSPGQGVSGNTIYF

CDR3 length: 18
clone size: .
D gene: TRBD2
J gene: TRBJ2-7
V gene: TRBV4-1
CDR3 DNA: TGCGCCAGCAGCCAAGAGGTGAGCGGTGGACTAGCCGCCTACGAGCAGTACTTC
CDR3 protein: CASSQEVSGGLAAYEQYF

CDR3 length: 16
clone size: .
D gene: .
J gene: TRBJ2-7
V gene: TRBV19
CDR3 DNA: TGTGCCAGTAGTATCGGTGGGGGACTCCAGGGCTACGAGCAGTACTTC
CDR3 protein: CASSIGGGLQGYEQYF

CDR3 length: 15
clone size: .
D gene: .
J gene: TRBJ2-5
V gene: TRBV28
CDR3 DNA: TGTGCCAGCAACCTGCCCCAGCAGTACCAAGAGACCCAGTACTTC
CDR3 protein: CASNLPQQYQETQYF

CDR3 length: 18
clone size: .
D gene: TRBD1
J gene: TRBJ2-3
V gene: TRBV19
CDR3 DNA: TGTGCCAGTAGCTACACCTGGGGGGACAGGGGCATCACAGATACGCAGTATTTT
CDR3 protein: CASSYTWGDRGITDTQYF

CDR3 length: 14
clone size: .
D gene: .
J gene: TRBJ2-3
V gene: TRBV5-1
CDR3 DNA: TGCGCCAGCAGCTCCCGGATAACCACAGATACGCAGTATTTT
CDR3 protein: CASSSRITTDTQYF

CDR3 length: 16
clone size: .
D gene: TRBD2
J gene: TRBJ2-1
V gene: TRBV7-9
CDR3 DNA: TGTGCCAGCAGCCCCCCGGGAGGGGCAGACTACAATGAGCAGTTCTTC
CDR3 protein: CASSPPGGADYNEQFF

CDR3 length: 14
clone size: .
D gene: .
J gene: TRBJ1-2
V gene: TRBV27
CDR3 DNA: TGTGCCAGCAGTGATGTCTTGGGGGCGCTTGGCTACACCTTC
CDR3 protein: CASSDVLGALGYTF

CDR3 length: 13
clone size: .
D gene: TRBD1
J gene: TRBJ2-3
V gene: TRBV28
CDR3 DNA: TGTGCCAGCAGGAGGACAGGGGAAGATACGCAGTATTTT
CDR3 protein: CASRRTGEDTQYF

CDR3 length: 14
clone size: .
D gene: TRBD1
J gene: TRBJ2-7
V gene: TRBV25-1
CDR3 DNA: TGTGCCAGCAGTGAAAAACACAGGGGAGCCGAGCAGTACTTC
CDR3 protein: CASSEKHRGAEQYF

CDR3 length: 11
clone size: .
D gene: .
J gene: TRBJ2-7
V gene: TRBV5-4
CDR3 DNA: TGTGCCAGCAGTTCCTCCTACGAGCAGTACTTC
CDR3 protein: CASSSSYEQYF

CDR3 length: 15
clone size: .
D gene: TRBD2
J gene: TRBJ2-7
V gene: TRBV9
CDR3 DNA: TGTGCCAGCAGCCCCCGTATTAGCGGGGCTTACGAGCAGTACTTC
CDR3 protein: CASSPRISGAYEQYF

CDR3 length: 14
clone size: .
D gene: .
J gene: TRBJ1-1
V gene: TRBV15
CDR3 DNA: TGTGCCACCAGCAGAAGATGGGGGAACACTGAAGCTTTCTTT
CDR3 protein: CATSRRWGNTEAFF

CDR3 length: 11
clone size: .
D gene: .
J gene: TRBJ2-7
V gene: TRBV5-6
CDR3 DNA: TGTGCCAGCAGCTCCGATTACGAGCAGTACTTC
CDR3 protein: CASSSDYEQYF

CDR3 length: 15
clone size: .
D gene: TRBD2
J gene: TRBJ2-7
V gene: TRBV27
CDR3 DNA: TGTGCCAGCAGGACGGTGGGACTAGCGGGCGGCGAGCAGTACTTC
CDR3 protein: CASRTVGLAGGEQYF

CDR3 length: 15
clone size: medium-sized
D gene: .
J gene: TRBJ2-2
V gene: TRBV6-1
CDR3 DNA: TGTGCCAGCAGTGAAGCTGATGACAGCACCGGGGAGCTGTTTTTT
CDR3 protein: CASSEADDSTGELFF

CDR3 length: 15
clone size: .
D gene: TRBD2
J gene: TRBJ2-1
V gene: TRBV4-3
CDR3 DNA: TGCGCCAGCAGCCTCAGTAGCGGGAGGGGCGATGAGCAGTTCTTC
CDR3 protein: CASSLSSGRGDEQFF

CDR3 length: 13
clone size: .
D gene: TRBD1
J gene: TRBJ1-1
V gene: TRBV6-5
CDR3 DNA: TGTGCCAGCGGACGACAGGGGTACACTGAAGCTTTCTTT
CDR3 protein: CASGRQGYTEAFF

CDR3 length: 16
clone size: .
D gene: TRBD2
J gene: TRBJ2-1
V gene: TRBV28
CDR3 DNA: TGTGCCAGCAGTTTACTAGCGGGAGGGATCTACAATGAGCAGTTCTTC
CDR3 protein: CASSLLAGGIYNEQFF

CDR3 length: 16
clone size: .
D gene: TRBD1
J gene: TRBJ1-5
V gene: TRBV7-8
CDR3 DNA: TGTGCCAGCAGCCTGTTGACAGGGGAAGTCAATCAGCCCCAGCATTTT
CDR3 protein: CASSLLTGEVNQPQHF

CDR3 length: 12
clone size: .
D gene: .
J gene: TRBJ2-1
V gene: TRBV19
CDR3 DNA: TGTGCCAGTAGTATACGGCAAAATGAGCAGTTCTTC
CDR3 protein: CASSIRQNEQFF

CDR3 length: 14
clone size: .
D gene: .
J gene: TRBJ2-3
V gene: TRBV28
CDR3 DNA: TGTGCCAGCAGCCCTCTTGGGAACGAAGATACGCAGTATTTT
CDR3 protein: CASSPLGNEDTQYF

CDR3 length: 16
clone size: once
D gene: TRBD2
J gene: TRBJ2-1
V gene: TRBV6-5
CDR3 DNA: TGTGCCAGCAGTTACTCTCTAGCGGGAGTTCCCAATGAGCAGTTCTTC
CDR3 protein: CASSYSLAGVPNEQFF

CDR3 length: 16
clone size: .
D gene: .
J gene: TRBJ2-1
V gene: TRBV7-2
CDR3 DNA: TGTGCCAGCAGCTTAGCGGGCCGCAGCTCCTACAATGAGCAGTTCTTC
CDR3 protein: CASSLAGRSSYNEQFF

CDR3 length: 15
clone size: .
D gene: .
J gene: TRBJ2-1
V gene: TRBV5-5
CDR3 DNA: TGTGCCAGCAGCGCCCCGATATTAGTAAGGGATGAGCAGTTCTTC
CDR3 protein: CASSAPILVRDEQFF

CDR3 length: 16
clone size: .
D gene: .
J gene: TRBJ1-1
V gene: TRBV18
CDR3 DNA: TGTGCCAGCTCCAACGAGGTCACGGGGATCGGCACTGAAGCTTTCTTT
CDR3 protein: CASSNEVTGIGTEAFF

CDR3 length: 17
clone size: .
D gene: TRBD2
J gene: TRBJ2-7
V gene: TRBV28
CDR3 DNA: TGTGCCAGCAGTTTAGAGACTAGCGGGTCCCCATCTGGTGAGCAGTACTTC
CDR3 protein: CASSLETSGSPSGEQYF

CDR3 length: 14
clone size: .
D gene: TRBD1
J gene: TRBJ2-1
V gene: TRBV11-2
CDR3 DNA: TGTGCCAGCAGCTTAGATTGGGGACAGAATGAGCAGTTCTTC
CDR3 protein: CASSLDWGQNEQFF

CDR3 length: 16
clone size: .
D gene: TRBD2
J gene: TRBJ2-1
V gene: TRBV2
CDR3 DNA: TGTGCCAGTCAGTATTTGGGACTAGCGGGAGTGAATGAGCAGTTCTTC
CDR3 protein: CASQYLGLAGVNEQFF

CDR3 length: 14
clone size: .
D gene: TRBD2
J gene: TRBJ2-5
V gene: TRBV9
CDR3 DNA: TGTGCCAGCAGCGTAGAACTAGCGGAAGAGACCCAGTACTTC
CDR3 protein: CASSVELAEETQYF

CDR3 length: 16
clone size: .
D gene: TRBD2
J gene: TRBJ2-7
V gene: TRBV28
CDR3 DNA: TGTGCCAGCAGTTTGGGACTAGCGGGAGGGCCGTACGAGCAGTACTTC
CDR3 protein: CASSLGLAGGPYEQYF

CDR3 length: 12
clone size: .
D gene: .
J gene: TRBJ2-7
V gene: TRBV27
CDR3 DNA: TGTGCCAGCGGGCTTCCGGCCTACGAGCAGTACTTC
CDR3 protein: CASGLPAYEQYF

CDR3 length: 16
clone size: .
D gene: .
J gene: TRBJ2-7
V gene: TRBV11-2
CDR3 DNA: TGTGCCAGCAGCGCCCAATCGGGGACTGATACCTACGAGCAGTACTTC
CDR3 protein: CASSAQSGTDTYEQYF

CDR3 length: 14
clone size: .
D gene: .
J gene: TRBJ2-1
V gene: TRBV7-2
CDR3 DNA: TGTGCCAGCAGCTTAGCCAGAGGACACCAAATTAAGTTCTTC
CDR3 protein: CASSLARGHQIKFF